A few counts support the clone carrying this TCR beta chain. The antigen remains undetermined. V was trimmed by 0 bases and J by 3 bases, leaving 11 bases between them. The germline V gene has CDR1 MNHEY and CDR2 SVGAGI. The CDR3 length is 16 residues. The source of the sample is a study of T cells after yellow fever vaccination. TCRdb reanalysed the 5' RACE reads using MiXCR and keeps one entry per CDR3 protein. The table shows about 400,000 distinct CDR3 sequences, with around 10% occurring only once. General study findings and limits: Repertoires obtained by FACS sorting could include abundant clonotypes that entered as contaminants from the bulk population. A large majority of primary-vaccination clones showed up again after the booster (just under 97% CD4, approximately 90% CD8).

Sequenced material: PBMCs, taken on the day of the first yellow fever vaccination. The chain couples TRBV6-5 to TRBJ2-2; perhaps TRBD1 as D (6 bases). The sequence was obtained from a man between 18 and 35 years old who received the YFV17D yellow fever vaccine. The CDR3 loop reads CASSYSGTPDTGELFF. Here the CDR3 DNA reads TGTGCCAGCAGTTACTCCGGGACACCGGACACCGGGGAGCTGTTTTTT.